Presented here are 20 T cell receptor beta chains from one specimen sequenced in a study of blood T cell repertoires in COVID-19. TCRdb's copy holds only in-frame clones and misses some; the assay was immunoSEQ multiplex PCR. The sample records about 150,000 clones, around 87% being singletons. Specimen: PBMCs or T cells enriched from blood (not recorded which). Receptors originate from a woman in her fifties or sixties who had recovered from COVID-19.

This chain links TRBV6-2 or TRBV6-3 with TRBJ1-1; 8 bases are a match to TRBD1. Germline CDR1 is MNHEY and CDR2 is SVGEGT. V shed 0 bases and J 1 base; nucleotides not matched to a gene: 7. This CDR3 contains 17 residues. The chain's CDR3 is CASSYSKGQAPNTEAFF. DNA for the CDR3: TGTGCCAGCAGTTACTCTAAGGGACAGGCTCCGAACACTGAAGCTTTCTTT.

This clone has only a few counts. This chain joins TRBV27 and TRBJ2-7; TRBD2 aligns across 7 bases. CDR3 length: 16 amino acids. V lost 5 bases to trimming and J lost 3 bases; unmatched junction nucleotides: 13. Per germline, CDR1 MNHEY and CDR2 SMNVEV (reference sequence). The chain's CDR3 is CASSPQGGGGFYEQYF. As DNA, the CDR3 is TGTGCCAGCAGTCCCCAAGGTGGGGGGGGATTCTACGAGCAGTACTTC.

V is TRBV4-1 and J is TRBJ2-5; D is undetermined. Germline V lookup: CDR1 MGHRA, CDR2 YSYEKL. V lost 4 bases to trimming and J lost 0 bases, with 9 bases between them. This CDR3 has 14 amino acids. The CDR3 DNA sequence: TGCGCCAGCAGCCTATCACTCCACCAAGAGACCCAGTACTTC. Translation: CASSLSLHQETQYF.

V is TRBV6-5 and J is TRBJ1-1; TRBD1 might be the D (6 bases). V lost 7 bases and J lost 4, with 13 bases in between. Germline V gene sequence: CDR1 MNHEY, CDR2 SVGAGI. This CDR3 is built from 13 residues. The CDR3 reads CASTLRGGTEAFF. The CDR3 DNA is TGTGCCAGCACCTTACGAGGGGGCACTGAAGCTTTCTTT.

The chain links TRBV6-5 to TRBJ1-6; 8 positions agree with TRBD1. The CDR3 has 15 amino acids. CDR1 and CDR2 (germline): MNHEY, SVGAGI. V lost 6 bases to trimming and J lost 9 bases; unmatched junction nucleotides: 10. CDR3: CASRPLDRGGSPLHF. DNA for the CDR3: TGTGCCAGCAGACCGTTAGACAGGGGAGGTTCACCCCTCCACTTT.

The J gene is TRBJ1-2, the V gene TRBV4-3, with no clear D. This CDR3 has 18 residues. V was trimmed by 1 base and J by 2 bases, leaving 20 bases between them. Germline V CDR1 and CDR2: LGHNA, YSLEER. The CDR3 DNA reads TGCGCCAGCAGCCAAGGCCGGGGAGCAAACTTTATCAACTATGGCTACACCTTC. Encoded protein: CASSQGRGANFINYGYTF.

This rearrangement joins TRBV6-4 to TRBJ2-1; the match to TRBD1 covers 12 bases. The CDR3 contains 16 residues. J lost 0 bases, V lost 6 bases, and 3 bases had no gene match. Germline CDR1 is MRHNA and CDR2 is SNTAGT. CDR3 sequence (DNA): TGTGCCAGCAGCCGGGACAGGGGGCCCTCCTACAATGAGCAGTTCTTC. Amino acids: CASSRDRGPSYNEQFF.

The chain has TRBV5-1 and TRBJ1-1; D is unclear. The CDR3 totals 13 residues. V lost 3 bases and J 2 bases, leaving 8 bases between the germline ends. Per germline, CDR1 SGHRS and CDR2 YFSETQ. CDR3 DNA: TGCGCCAGCAGCTCCCGAGCCAACACTGAAGCTTTCTTT. Translated: CASSSRANTEAFF.

The chain links TRBV5-6 to TRBJ2-6; TRBD1 matches at 7 bases. The CDR3 runs to 19 residues. Germline values: CDR1 SGHDT, CDR2 YYEEEE. V gave up 0 bases and J gave up 0 bases; unmatched junction bases: 9. CDR3 bases: TGTGCCAGCAGCTTGGGAGGCAGGGGGAGAGTCTCTGGGGCCAACGTCCTGACTTTC. Protein: CASSLGGRGRVSGANVLTF.

The gene calls are TRBV6-5 and TRBJ2-3, with D tentatively TRBD1 (7 bases). Germline assignment: CDR1 MNHEY and CDR2 SVGAGI. This CDR3 is built from 15 residues. Trimming stripped 2 bases from V and 2 bases from J, with 11 bases between. The DNA for the CDR3 is TGTGCCAGCAGTTACGGAGGGGGCCACACAGATACGCAGTATTTT. It is translated as CASSYGGGHTDTQYF.

The chain recombines TRBV6-2 or TRBV6-3 with TRBJ2-7; 8 bases are shared with TRBD1. CDR3 length equals 18 residues. J lost 0 bases, V lost 4 bases, and 14 bases had no gene match. Germline CDR1 MNHEY, CDR2 SVGEGT. CDR3 loop: CASSSTGGTGFSSYEQYF. In DNA, the CDR3 is TGTGCCAGCAGTTCTACAGGGGGTACAGGGTTCAGCTCCTACGAGCAGTACTTC.

The chain links TRBV6-4 to TRBJ2-3, with D maybe TRBD1 (7 bases). The CDR3 extends over 13 amino acids. Trimming pared 4 bases from V and 5 bases from J, leaving 10 bases between. Germline loops: CDR1 MRHNA, CDR2 SNTAGT. CDR3 bases: TGTGCCAGCAGTGGACAGGGAGGAGATACGCAGTATTTT. Translated: CASSGQGGDTQYF.

J is TRBJ2-4 and V is TRBV7-9, with no clear D. This CDR3 contains 15 residues. Looked up from germline, CDR1 is SEHNR and CDR2 is FQNEAQ (reference sequence). Trimming pared 3 bases from V and 0 bases from J, leaving 9 bases between. The CDR3 region is CASSLTGTAKNIQYF. The CDR3 nucleotides read TGTGCCAGCAGCTTGACGGGTACAGCCAAAAACATTCAGTACTTC.

The chain combines TRBV6-1 with TRBJ1-6; no reliable D call. V lost 3 bases to trimming and J lost 9 bases, with 15 bases between them. The germline CDR1 and CDR2 sequences are MNHNS and SASEGT. The CDR3 consists of 15 residues. The CDR3 loop reads CASSDEAIWVSPLHF. The CDR3 DNA is TGTGCCAGCAGTGACGAGGCAATTTGGGTTTCACCCCTCCACTTT.

The rearrangement uses TRBV4-1 and TRBJ2-2; D is perhaps TRBD2 (6 bases). Germline CDR1 and CDR2: MGHRA and YSYEKL. The length of the CDR3 is 15 residues. Trimming took off 0 bases at V and 5 bases at J, with 10 bases between the two ends. The CDR3 sequence is CASSQDREVTGELFF. The CDR3 coding sequence is TGCGCCAGCAGCCAAGACAGGGAGGTTACCGGGGAGCTGTTTTTT.

The chain couples TRBV18 to TRBJ2-7; D may be TRBD1 (6 bases). CDR3 length: 13 residues. The germline V gene encodes CDR1 KGHSH and CDR2 LQKENI. V was cut by 8 bases and J by 2 bases, with 13 bases left in between. The CDR3 spells CASLQGPTYEQYF. CDR3 sequence (DNA): TGTGCCAGCCTTCAGGGGCCCACCTACGAGCAGTACTTC. The full variable domain, rest sourced from reference TRBV18 and TRBJ2-7, is NAGVMQNPRHLVRRRGQEARLRCSPMKGHSHVYWYRQLPEEGLKFMVYLQKENIIDESGMPKERFSAEFPKEGPSILRIQQVVRGDSAAYFCASLQGPTYEQYFGPGTRLTVT.

The V gene is TRBV6-5, the J gene TRBJ1-5; tentative D call: TRBD1 (6 bases). V lost 6 bases to trimming and J lost 4 bases, with 16 bases between them. Germline loops: CDR1 MNHEY, CDR2 SVGAGI. The CDR3 is made up of 15 amino acids. CDR3 protein: CASSLITGRNQPQHF. CDR3 coding DNA: TGTGCCAGCAGCCTTATTACAGGGCGAAATCAGCCCCAGCATTTT.

This rearrangement joins TRBV18 to TRBJ1-3; 8 nucleotides line up with TRBD1. CDR3 size: 16 residues. Germline trimming cut 4 bases from V and 1 base from J; bases unmatched to any gene: 6. Germline loops: CDR1 KGHSH, CDR2 LQKENI. Here the CDR3 reads CASSRGQGESGNTIYF. The CDR3 DNA is TGTGCCAGCTCACGTGGACAGGGCGAATCTGGAAACACCATATATTTT.

This clone was seen only a few times. The rearrangement links TRBV6-1 to TRBJ2-1, with TRBD2 identical over 12 bases. With 4 bases clipped from V and 8 bases from J, the junction kept 18 bases outside the gene matches. CDR1 and CDR2 from the germline V gene are MNHNS and SASEGT. The CDR3 runs 19 residues. CDR3 protein: CASSALAGGRRGNLDEQFF. The CDR3 nucleotides read TGTGCCAGCAGTGCACTAGCGGGGGGACGAAGGGGGAATTTAGATGAGCAGTTCTTC.

The CDR3 DNA sequence: TGTGCCAGCCTTAGCGGGGGGGCAACGGAGACCCAGTACTTC. Its protein is CASLSGGATETQYF. The rearrangement uses TRBV2 and TRBJ2-5; 11 bases agree with TRBD2. The CDR3 contains 14 residues. With 8 bases clipped from V and 5 bases from J, the junction kept 7 bases outside the gene matches. Germline assignment: CDR1 SNHLY and CDR2 FYNNEI.